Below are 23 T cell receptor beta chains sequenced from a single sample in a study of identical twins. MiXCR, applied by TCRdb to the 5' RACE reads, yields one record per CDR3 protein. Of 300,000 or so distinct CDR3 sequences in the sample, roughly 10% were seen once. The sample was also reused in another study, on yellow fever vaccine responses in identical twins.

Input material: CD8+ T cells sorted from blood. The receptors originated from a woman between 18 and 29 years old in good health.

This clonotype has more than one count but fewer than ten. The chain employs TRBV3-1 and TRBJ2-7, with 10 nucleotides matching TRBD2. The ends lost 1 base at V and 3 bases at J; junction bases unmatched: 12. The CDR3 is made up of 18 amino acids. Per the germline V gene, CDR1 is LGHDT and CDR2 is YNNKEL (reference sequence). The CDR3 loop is CASSQVEVGLAGVYEQYF. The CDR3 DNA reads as TGTGCCAGCAGCCAAGTTGAGGTGGGGCTAGCGGGAGTCTACGAGCAGTACTTC.

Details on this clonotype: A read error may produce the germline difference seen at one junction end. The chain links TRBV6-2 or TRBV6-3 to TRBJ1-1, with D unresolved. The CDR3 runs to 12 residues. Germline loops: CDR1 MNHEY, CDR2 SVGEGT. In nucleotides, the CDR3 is TGTGCCAGCGCGGAGCTGAACGCTGAAGCTTTCTTT. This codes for CASAELNAEAFF.

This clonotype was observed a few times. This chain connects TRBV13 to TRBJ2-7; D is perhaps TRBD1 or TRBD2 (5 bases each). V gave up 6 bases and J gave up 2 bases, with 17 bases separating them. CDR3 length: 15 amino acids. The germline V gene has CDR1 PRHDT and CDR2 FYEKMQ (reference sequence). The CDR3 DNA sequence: TGTGCCAGCAGACCCACGGTTCAGGGAGCCTACGAGCAGTACTTC. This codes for CASRPTVQGAYEQYF.

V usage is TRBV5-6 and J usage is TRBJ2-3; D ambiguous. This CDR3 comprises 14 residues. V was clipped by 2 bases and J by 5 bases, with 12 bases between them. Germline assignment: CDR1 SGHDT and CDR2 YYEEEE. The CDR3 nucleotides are TGTGCCAGCAGCTTAGTAGGAGAGAAAGATACGCAGTATTTT. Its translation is CASSLVGEKDTQYF. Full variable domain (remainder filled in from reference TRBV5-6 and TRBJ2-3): DAGVTQSPTHLIKTRGQQVTLRCSPKSGHDTVSWYQQALGQGPQFIFQYYEEEERQRGNFPDRFSGHQFPNYSSELNVNALLLGDSALYLCASSLVGEKDTQYFGPGTRLTVL.

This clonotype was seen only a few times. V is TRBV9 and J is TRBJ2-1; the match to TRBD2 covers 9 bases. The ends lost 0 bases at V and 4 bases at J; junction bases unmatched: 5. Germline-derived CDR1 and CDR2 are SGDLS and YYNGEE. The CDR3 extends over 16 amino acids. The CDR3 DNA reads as TGTGCCAGCAGCGTAGGTGCTAGCGGGATTTACAATGAGCAGTTCTTC. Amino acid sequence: CASSVGASGIYNEQFF.

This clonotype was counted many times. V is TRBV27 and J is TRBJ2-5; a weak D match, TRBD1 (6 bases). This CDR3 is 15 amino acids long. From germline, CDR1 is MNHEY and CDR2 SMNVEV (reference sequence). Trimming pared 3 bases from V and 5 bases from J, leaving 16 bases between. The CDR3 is CASSLGADDVETQYF. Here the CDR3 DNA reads TGTGCCAGCAGTTTGGGGGCAGATGATGTGGAGACCCAGTACTTC.

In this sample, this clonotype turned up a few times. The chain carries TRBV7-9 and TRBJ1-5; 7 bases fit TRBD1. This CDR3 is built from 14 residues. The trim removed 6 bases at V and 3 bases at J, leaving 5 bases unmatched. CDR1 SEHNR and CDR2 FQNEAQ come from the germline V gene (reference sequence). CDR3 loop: CASSPTGNNQPQHF. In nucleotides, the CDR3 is TGTGCCAGCAGTCCGACAGGGAACAATCAGCCCCAGCATTTT.

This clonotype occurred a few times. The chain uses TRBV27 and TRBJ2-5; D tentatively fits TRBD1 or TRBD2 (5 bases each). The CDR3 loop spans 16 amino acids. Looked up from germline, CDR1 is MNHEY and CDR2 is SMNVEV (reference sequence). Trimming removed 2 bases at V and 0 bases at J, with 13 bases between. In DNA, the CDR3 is TGTGCCAGCAGTTTAACTGGGACCCAGTACCAAGAGACCCAGTACTTC. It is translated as CASSLTGTQYQETQYF.

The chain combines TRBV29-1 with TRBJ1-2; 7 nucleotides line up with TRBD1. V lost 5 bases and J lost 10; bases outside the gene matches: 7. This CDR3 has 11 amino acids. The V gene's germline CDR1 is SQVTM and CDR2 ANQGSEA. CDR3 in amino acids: CSVRDRDAYTF. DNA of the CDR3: TGCAGCGTTCGAGACAGGGACGCCTACACCTTC. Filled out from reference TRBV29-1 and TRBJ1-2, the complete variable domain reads SAVISQKPSRDICQRGTSLTIQCQVDSQVTMMFWYRQQPGQSLTLIATANQGSEATYESGFVIDKFPISRPNLTFSTLTVSNMSPEDSSIYLCSVRDRDAYTFGSGTRLTVV.

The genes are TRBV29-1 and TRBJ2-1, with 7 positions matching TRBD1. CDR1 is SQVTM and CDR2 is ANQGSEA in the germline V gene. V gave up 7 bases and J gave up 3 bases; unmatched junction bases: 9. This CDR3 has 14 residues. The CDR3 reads CSAPGQINYNEQFF. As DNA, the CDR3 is TGCAGCGCCCCGGGACAGATAAACTACAATGAGCAGTTCTTC.

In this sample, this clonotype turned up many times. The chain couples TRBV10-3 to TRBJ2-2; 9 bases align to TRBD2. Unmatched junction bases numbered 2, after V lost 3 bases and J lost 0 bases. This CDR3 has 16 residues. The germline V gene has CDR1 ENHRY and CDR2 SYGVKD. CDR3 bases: TGTGCCATCAGTGACCCTAGCGGGGCGAACACCGGGGAGCTGTTTTTT. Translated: CAISDPSGANTGELFF.

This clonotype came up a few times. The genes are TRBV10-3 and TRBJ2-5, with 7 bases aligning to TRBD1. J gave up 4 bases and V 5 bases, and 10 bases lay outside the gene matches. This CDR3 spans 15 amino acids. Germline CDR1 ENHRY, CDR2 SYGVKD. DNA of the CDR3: TGTGCCATCAGTAGGGACAGTTGGACTGGAGAGACCCAGTACTTC. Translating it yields CAISRDSWTGETQYF.

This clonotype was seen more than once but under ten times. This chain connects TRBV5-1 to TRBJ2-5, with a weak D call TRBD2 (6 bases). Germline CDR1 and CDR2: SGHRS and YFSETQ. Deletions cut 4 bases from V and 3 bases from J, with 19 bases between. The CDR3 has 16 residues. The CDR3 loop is CASSQADLTGEETQYF. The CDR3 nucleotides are TGCGCCAGCAGCCAGGCCGACTTAACGGGGGAAGAGACCCAGTACTTC. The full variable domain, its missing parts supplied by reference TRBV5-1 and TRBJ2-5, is KAGVTQTPRYLIKTRGQQVTLSCSPISGHRSVSWYQQTPGQGLQFLFEYFSETQRNKGNFPGRFSGRQFSNSRSEMNVSTLELGDSALYLCASSQADLTGEETQYFGPGTRLLVL.

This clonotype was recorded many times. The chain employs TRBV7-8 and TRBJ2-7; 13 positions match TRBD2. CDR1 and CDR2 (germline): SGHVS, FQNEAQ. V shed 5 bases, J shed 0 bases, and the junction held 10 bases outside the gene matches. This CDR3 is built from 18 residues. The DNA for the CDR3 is TGTGCCAGCAGCCCGAGGACTAGCGGGGGTTCTCTCTCCTACGAGCAGTACTTC. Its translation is CASSPRTSGGSLSYEQYF.

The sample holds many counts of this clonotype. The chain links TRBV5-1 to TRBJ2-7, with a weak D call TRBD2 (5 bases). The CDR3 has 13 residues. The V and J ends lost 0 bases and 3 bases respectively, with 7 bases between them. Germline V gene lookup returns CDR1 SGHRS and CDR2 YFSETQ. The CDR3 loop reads CASSLDEGYEQYF. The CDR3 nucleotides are TGCGCCAGCAGCTTGGATGAGGGCTACGAGCAGTACTTC.

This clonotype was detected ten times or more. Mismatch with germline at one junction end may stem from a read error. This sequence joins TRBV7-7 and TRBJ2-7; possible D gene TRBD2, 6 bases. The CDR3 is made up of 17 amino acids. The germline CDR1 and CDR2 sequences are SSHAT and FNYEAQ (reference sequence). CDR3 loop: CASSFKDSPNISGEQYF. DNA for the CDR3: TGTGCTAGCAGCTTTAAGGACTCTCCCAACATAAGCGGGGAGCAGTACTTC.

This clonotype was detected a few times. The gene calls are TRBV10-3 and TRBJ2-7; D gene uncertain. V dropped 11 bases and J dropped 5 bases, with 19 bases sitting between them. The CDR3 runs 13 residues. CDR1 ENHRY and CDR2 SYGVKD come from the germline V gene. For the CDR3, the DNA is TGTGCCCTTCAGACCGGACGCGGAGACGAGCAGTACTTC. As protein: CALQTGRGDEQYF.

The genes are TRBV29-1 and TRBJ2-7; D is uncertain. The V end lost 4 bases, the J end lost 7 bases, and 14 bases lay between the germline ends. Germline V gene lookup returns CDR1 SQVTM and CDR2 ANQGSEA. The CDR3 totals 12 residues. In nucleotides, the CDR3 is TGCAGCGTTGGCTCCTCGAGTCGGGAGCAGTACTTC. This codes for CSVGSSSREQYF.

For the CDR3, the DNA is TGCAGTGCTATTACTACCACCAGCACCGGGGAGCTGTTTTTT. Translation: CSAITTTSTGELFF. The chain employs TRBV20-1 and TRBJ2-2; D not certain. Looked up from germline, CDR1 is DFQATT and CDR2 is SNEGSKA (reference sequence). V lost 4 bases and J lost 4, with 13 bases in between. This CDR3 has 14 amino acids.

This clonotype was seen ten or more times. This CDR3 reads CASSISGTVSSYEQYF. CDR3 nucleotide sequence: TGTGCCAGCAGCATTTCCGGGACGGTGAGCTCCTACGAGCAGTACTTC. This chain uses TRBV7-9 with TRBJ2-7; the D gene could be TRBD1 or TRBD2 (5 bases each). V lost 5 bases to trimming and J lost 0 bases, with 17 bases between them. In germline, CDR1 is SEHNR, CDR2 FQNEAQ (reference sequence). CDR3 size: 16 residues.

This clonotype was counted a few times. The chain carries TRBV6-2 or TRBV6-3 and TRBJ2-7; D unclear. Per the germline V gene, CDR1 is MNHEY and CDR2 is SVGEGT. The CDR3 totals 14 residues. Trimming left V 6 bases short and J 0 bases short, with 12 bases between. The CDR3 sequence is CASSSTVDSYEQYF. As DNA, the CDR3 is TGTGCCAGCAGCTCCACCGTGGACTCCTACGAGCAGTACTTC.

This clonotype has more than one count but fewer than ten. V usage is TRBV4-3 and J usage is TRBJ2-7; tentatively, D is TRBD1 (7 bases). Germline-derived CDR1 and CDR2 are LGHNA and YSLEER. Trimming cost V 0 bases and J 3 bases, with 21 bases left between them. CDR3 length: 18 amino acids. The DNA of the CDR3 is TGCGCCAGCAGCCAAGATATAGGGGCAGGGGGGAGGTACTACGAGCAGTACTTC. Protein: CASSQDIGAGGRYYEQYF.

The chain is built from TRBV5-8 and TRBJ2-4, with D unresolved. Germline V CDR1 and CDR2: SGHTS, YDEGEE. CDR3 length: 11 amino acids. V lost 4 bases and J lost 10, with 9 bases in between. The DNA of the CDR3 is TGTGCCAGCAGCCAACCAAGGATTCAGTACTTC. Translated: CASSQPRIQYF.